Below are 31 T cell receptor beta chains sequenced from a single sample in a study of blood T cell repertoires in COVID-19. Repertoires were generated with immunoSEQ multiplex PCR, while TCRdb's copy carries only in-frame clones and drops some. The table has 60,000 to 65,000 clones, over 60% seen once; the top ten hold approximately 5.3%. The material sequenced was peripheral blood. The receptors originated from a human donor in a cohort sampled during active COVID-19.

The chain couples TRBV7-9 to TRBJ2-5, with TRBD2 identical over 10 bases. The CDR3 consists of 17 residues. Germline CDR1 SEHNR, CDR2 FQNEAQ (reference sequence). V dropped 5 bases and J dropped 1; count of bases not matched to a gene: 10. The CDR3 coding sequence is TGTGCCAGCAGCAGAGGCCTAGCGGGGGCCATCCAAGAGACCCAGTACTTC. Amino acid sequence: CASSRGLAGAIQETQYF.

This clone was seen more than once but under ten times. The chain uses TRBV2 and TRBJ1-6; 7 nucleotides match TRBD1. The CDR3 length is 18 residues. Trimming removed 4 bases from V and 7 bases from J; junction bases left unmatched: 16. Germline CDR1 and CDR2: SNHLY and FYNNEI. CDR3 region: CASSARPSRGFANSPLHF. The CDR3 DNA follows: TGTGCCAGCAGTGCTCGCCCAAGCAGGGGGTTCGCGAATTCACCCCTCCACTTT.

The V call is TRBV6-5, the J call TRBJ2-7; TRBD2 aligns across 9 bases. Losses at the gene ends were 11 bases for V and 2 bases for J; bases not matched to a gene: 13. The CDR3 totals 15 residues. CDR1 MNHEY and CDR2 SVGAGI come from the germline V gene. The chain's CDR3 is CAVGLWTSEPYEQYF. CDR3 DNA sequence: TGTGCCGTCGGGCTCTGGACTAGCGAACCCTACGAGCAGTACTTC.

This clone came up a few times. The J gene is TRBJ2-2, the V gene TRBV24-1; D uncertain. Trimming stripped 9 bases from V and 5 bases from J, with 9 bases between. The germline V gene encodes CDR1 KGHDR and CDR2 SFDVKD. The CDR3 loop spans 12 amino acids. The CDR3 nucleotides are TGTGCCACCGCCGTTCGGACCGGGGAGCTGTTTTTT. Translated, it gives CATAVRTGELFF.

The chain employs TRBV4-2 and TRBJ2-5; 14 bases fit TRBD2. V lost 5 bases and J lost 3; bases outside the gene matches: 2. This CDR3 is built from 15 residues. The germline V gene encodes CDR1 LGHNA and CDR2 YNFKEQ. CDR3 loop: CASSTTSGGEETQYF. CDR3 bases: TGTGCCAGCAGCACGACTAGCGGGGGGGAAGAGACCCAGTACTTC.

The rearrangement joins TRBV12-3 or TRBV12-4 to TRBJ1-2, with D tentatively TRBD1 (5 bases). CDR3 length: 13 residues. With 6 bases removed from V and 8 bases from J, the gap between germline ends came to 16 bases. The CDR3 loop is CASRGVTEGGYTF. CDR3 nucleotides: TGTGCCAGCAGGGGGGTCACGGAGGGGGGCTACACCTTC.

J is TRBJ1-2 and V is TRBV5-4; 7 bases match TRBD1. The ends lost 5 bases at V and 1 base at J; junction bases unmatched: 8. The CDR3 contains 15 residues. Germline CDR1 is SGHNT and CDR2 is YYREEE (reference sequence). The CDR3 loop reads CASRLDRENNYGYTF. The DNA of the CDR3 is TGTGCCAGCAGGCTTGACAGGGAGAATAACTATGGCTACACCTTC.

V is TRBV6-6 and J is TRBJ1-5; no clear D. This CDR3 has 14 residues. Trimming removed 6 bases at V and 3 bases at J, with 12 bases between. CDR1 and CDR2 (germline): MNHNY, SVGAGI (reference sequence). The CDR3 loop reads CASRMREANQPQHF. The CDR3 DNA sequence: TGTGCCAGCAGAATGAGGGAGGCCAATCAGCCCCAGCATTTT.

The rearrangement joins TRBV5-1 to TRBJ2-5, with D hard to call. This CDR3 region has 14 residues. CDR1 is SGHRS and CDR2 is YFSETQ in the germline V gene. The V and J ends lost 0 bases and 2 bases respectively, with 8 bases between them. This chain's CDR3 is CASSLVGQQETQYF. The CDR3 region has the DNA TGCGCCAGCAGCTTGGTTGGGCAGCAAGAGACCCAGTACTTC.

There are a few counts of this clone. The chain is built from TRBV7-8 and TRBJ2-7, with D tentatively TRBD1 (5 bases). V shed 1 base and J shed 4 bases, with 11 bases lying between them. Germline V gene lookup returns CDR1 SGHVS and CDR2 FQNEAQ. The CDR3 runs 14 residues. The CDR3 reads CASSLGRQGYEQYF. In nucleotides, the CDR3 is TGTGCCAGCAGCTTAGGCCGGCAGGGATACGAGCAGTACTTC.

The chain links TRBV7-2 to TRBJ2-7; the match to TRBD1 covers 7 bases. V lost 7 bases, J lost 3 bases, and 9 bases stayed unmatched. The CDR3 extends over 14 amino acids. Germline V CDR1 and CDR2: SGHTA, FQGNSA. The CDR3 reads CASKPGTANYEQYF. The CDR3 bases are TGTGCCAGCAAACCTGGGACAGCAAACTACGAGCAGTACTTC.

This chain joins TRBV6-5 and TRBJ1-5; a weak D match, TRBD1 (5 bases). The CDR3 totals 14 residues. The V end was cut by 6 bases, the J end by 3 bases, with 12 bases between. Germline loops: CDR1 MNHEY, CDR2 SVGAGI. CDR3 residues: CASRSQGFNQPQHF. The CDR3 DNA follows: TGTGCCAGCAGGAGCCAGGGTTTCAATCAGCCCCAGCATTTT.

This rearrangement joins TRBV6-5 to TRBJ2-5, with D maybe TRBD1 (5 bases). The CDR3 totals 15 residues. From germline, CDR1 is MNHEY and CDR2 SVGAGI. V lost 2 bases and J lost 3, with 13 bases in between. The CDR3 DNA sequence: TGTGCCAGCAGTTACGGGGCAGGTAGTAAAGAGACCCAGTACTTC. Translating gives CASSYGAGSKETQYF.

The chain joins TRBV19 to TRBJ2-3; no clear D. The CDR3 has 13 amino acids. From germline, CDR1 is LNHDA and CDR2 SQIVND (reference sequence). V lost 3 bases and J 1 base, leaving 5 bases between the germline ends. CDR3 sequence reads: CASSIAGTDTQYF. CDR3 DNA sequence: TGTGCCAGTAGTATCGCAGGCACAGATACGCAGTATTTT. Filled out from reference TRBV19 and TRBJ2-3, the complete variable domain reads DGGITQSPKYLFRKEGQNVTLSCEQNLNHDAMYWYRQDPGQGLRLIYYSQIVNDFQKGDIAEGYSVSREKKESFPLTVTSAQKNPTAFYLCASSIAGTDTQYFGPGTRLTVL.

The V and J genes are TRBV29-1 and TRBJ2-1, with TRBD1 identical over 8 bases. The V gene's germline CDR1 is SQVTM and CDR2 ANQGSEA. V shed 5 bases and J 0 bases; nucleotides not matched to a gene: 6. The CDR3 spans 15 residues. The CDR3 is CSVFGQGDSYNEQFF. As DNA, the CDR3 is TGCAGCGTTTTTGGACAGGGTGACTCCTACAATGAGCAGTTCTTC.

A few counts support this clone. The rearrangement links TRBV25-1 to TRBJ1-2, with D possibly TRBD1 on 5 matching bases. V lost 10 bases and J lost 2, with 14 bases in between. From germline, CDR1 is MGHDK and CDR2 SYGVNS. The CDR3 totals 13 residues. The CDR3 loop reads CATARGANYGYTF. The CDR3 coding sequence is TGTGCCACCGCTCGCGGGGCAAACTATGGCTACACCTTC.

The rearrangement joins TRBV28 to TRBJ1-5; 10 bases align to TRBD1. The CDR3 totals 16 residues. Trimming at V came to 2 bases and at J to 6 bases, leaving 7 bases not matched to a gene. The germline gives CDR1 MDHEN, CDR2 SYDVKM. The CDR3 is CASSLPLTGGGQPQHF. The CDR3 coding sequence is TGTGCCAGCAGTTTACCACTGACAGGGGGCGGTCAGCCCCAGCATTTT. Combining the CDR3 with reference TRBV28 and TRBJ1-5 gives the whole variable domain DVKVTQSSRYLVKRTGEKVFLECVQDMDHENMFWYRQDPGLGLRLIYFSYDVKMKEKGDIPEGYSVSREKKERFSLILESASTNQTSMYLCASSLPLTGGGQPQHFGDGTRLSIL.

The V and J genes are TRBV6-2 or TRBV6-3 and TRBJ2-1, with a possible D match to TRBD2 (6 bases). V was pared by 4 bases and J by 5 bases, with 9 bases between. The CDR3 consists of 13 residues. Germline V CDR1 and CDR2: MNHEY, SVGEGT. This chain's CDR3 is CASSSRGNNEQFF. The CDR3 DNA is TGTGCCAGCAGTTCCCGGGGGAACAATGAGCAGTTCTTC.

This chain links TRBV7-9 with TRBJ2-1, with 8 bases aligning to TRBD2. The trim removed 1 base at V and 16 bases at J, leaving 6 bases unmatched. This CDR3 has 12 amino acids. The germline V gene encodes CDR1 SEHNR and CDR2 FQNEAQ (reference sequence). CDR3 nucleotides: TGTGCCAGCAGCTTAGAAGGGCTAGCGGGTTTCTTC. This encodes CASSLEGLAGFF.

This chain joins TRBV30 and TRBJ1-6; TRBD1 is a possible D gene (6 bases). V lost 0 bases to trimming and J lost 10 bases, with 16 bases between them. The CDR3 covers 15 residues. Germline V gives CDR1 GTSNPN, CDR2 SVGIG (reference sequence). The CDR3 coding sequence is TGTGCCTGGAGTGTAGGGGGGGGTCTCGAGTCACCCCTCCACTTT. This translates into CAWSVGGGLESPLHF.

The J gene is TRBJ2-1, the V gene TRBV18; 8 bases fit TRBD2. Germline V gene sequence: CDR1 KGHSH, CDR2 LQKENI. With V trimmed by 2 bases and J by 10 bases, 7 bases remained unmatched. This CDR3 is 14 amino acids long. CDR3 DNA: TGTGCCAGCTCACCAGCCGGGGGGGTTCGGGAGCAGTTCTTC. This sequence encodes CASSPAGGVREQFF.

The count of this clone is one. V and J are TRBV21-1 and TRBJ2-1; TRBD1 is the table's D call and was not checked against the DNA. TRBV21-1 is a documented pseudogene. This CDR3 has 15 residues. CDR3 amino acids: CASSRQGQGYNEQFF. CDR3 nucleotides: TGTGCCAGCAGCAGACAGGGACAGGGCTACAATGAGCAGTTCTTC.

The rearrangement uses TRBV6-1 and TRBJ1-1; the D gene is possibly TRBD1 (5 bases). Germline lookup yields CDR1 MNHNS and CDR2 SASEGT. There are 13 residues in the CDR3. V was trimmed by 0 bases and J by 4 bases, leaving 6 bases between them. The CDR3 sequence is CASSEAGPTEAFF. Written as DNA, the CDR3 is TGTGCCAGCAGTGAAGCGGGGCCCACTGAAGCTTTCTTT.

This clone was recorded once. V and J are TRBV7-2 and TRBJ1-4; unclear D gene. Trimming shortened V by 0 bases and J by 5 bases, and 13 bases separated the two germline ends. Germline V lookup: CDR1 SGHTA, CDR2 FQGNSA. The CDR3 extends over 16 amino acids. The CDR3 loop reads CASSLAGLGANEKLFF. For the CDR3, the DNA is TGTGCCAGCAGCTTAGCCGGACTCGGAGCGAATGAAAAACTGTTTTTT.

This rearrangement joins TRBV5-1 to TRBJ1-3, with D possibly being TRBD1 (6 bases). Germline CDR1 reads SGHRS; CDR2 reads YFSETQ. Trimming cost V 5 bases and J 4 bases, with 10 bases left between them. The CDR3 sequence is 13 residues long. The CDR3 sequence is CASRNRDGNTIYF. The DNA of the CDR3 is TGCGCCAGCAGGAACAGGGACGGAAACACCATATATTTT. The full variable domain, rest sourced from reference TRBV5-1 and TRBJ1-3, is KAGVTQTPRYLIKTRGQQVTLSCSPISGHRSVSWYQQTPGQGLQFLFEYFSETQRNKGNFPGRFSGRQFSNSRSEMNVSTLELGDSALYLCASRNRDGNTIYFGEGSWLTVV.

The CDR3 region has the DNA TGTGCCAGCAGCTCCACCGGAGGGGCCCAAGAGACCCAGTACTTC. Translated: CASSSTGGAQETQYF. The V gene is TRBV5-6, the J gene TRBJ2-5; D perhaps matches TRBD2 (6 bases). The CDR3 contains 15 residues. Germline assignment: CDR1 SGHDT and CDR2 YYEEEE. V was trimmed by 3 bases and J by 1 base, leaving 13 bases between them.

The chain recombines TRBV28 with TRBJ2-5; D is undetermined. Germline CDR1 is MDHEN and CDR2 is SYDVKM. Trimming took 3 bases from V and 6 from J, leaving 8 bases between them. This CDR3 has 12 amino acids. CDR3 nucleotide sequence: TGTGCCAGCAGTTTTGTCCGTCAGACCCAGTACTTC. Its protein product is CASSFVRQTQYF.

This clone turned up a few times. The CDR3 sequence: CASSLPTGMGETQYF. CDR3 DNA sequence: TGTGCCAGCTCACTGCCGACAGGGATGGGAGAGACCCAGTACTTC. The V and J genes are TRBV18 and TRBJ2-5, with 7 positions matching TRBD1. This CDR3 comprises 15 residues. CDR1 is KGHSH, CDR2 LQKENI, per germline. The V segment lost 4 bases and the J segment 4 bases; nucleotides outside the gene matches: 9. The variable domain in full, with the rest retrieved from reference TRBV18 and TRBJ2-5, is NAGVMQNPRHLVRRRGQEARLRCSPMKGHSHVYWYRQLPEEGLKFMVYLQKENIIDESGMPKERFSAEFPKEGPSILRIQQVVRGDSAAYFCASSLPTGMGETQYFGPGTRLLVL.

The genes are TRBV14 and TRBJ1-2, with D uncertain. Trimming stripped 1 base from V and 7 bases from J, with 13 bases between. Per the germline V gene, CDR1 is SGHDN and CDR2 is FVKESK. CDR3 length: 14 amino acids. CDR3 loop: CASSQGPQLGGYTF. For the CDR3, the DNA is TGTGCCAGCAGCCAAGGACCCCAGCTAGGTGGCTACACCTTC.

V usage is TRBV2 and J usage is TRBJ2-2; 7 bases are a match to TRBD1. V was clipped by 8 bases and J by 5 bases; unmatched bases: 5. The CDR3 runs to 13 residues. CDR1 is SNHLY, CDR2 FYNNEI, per germline. CDR3 sequence: CASRQGWTGELFF. CDR3 bases: TGTGCCAGCCGACAGGGTTGGACCGGGGAGCTGTTTTTT.

The chain carries TRBV19 and TRBJ2-1; D gene uncertain. The CDR3 spans 13 residues. CDR1 and CDR2 from the germline V gene are LNHDA and SQIVND (reference sequence). Trimming removed 10 bases from V and 3 bases from J, with 13 bases in between. The CDR3 region is CAISPGRYNEQFF. CDR3 coding DNA: TGTGCCATTTCGCCAGGTCGCTACAATGAGCAGTTCTTC.